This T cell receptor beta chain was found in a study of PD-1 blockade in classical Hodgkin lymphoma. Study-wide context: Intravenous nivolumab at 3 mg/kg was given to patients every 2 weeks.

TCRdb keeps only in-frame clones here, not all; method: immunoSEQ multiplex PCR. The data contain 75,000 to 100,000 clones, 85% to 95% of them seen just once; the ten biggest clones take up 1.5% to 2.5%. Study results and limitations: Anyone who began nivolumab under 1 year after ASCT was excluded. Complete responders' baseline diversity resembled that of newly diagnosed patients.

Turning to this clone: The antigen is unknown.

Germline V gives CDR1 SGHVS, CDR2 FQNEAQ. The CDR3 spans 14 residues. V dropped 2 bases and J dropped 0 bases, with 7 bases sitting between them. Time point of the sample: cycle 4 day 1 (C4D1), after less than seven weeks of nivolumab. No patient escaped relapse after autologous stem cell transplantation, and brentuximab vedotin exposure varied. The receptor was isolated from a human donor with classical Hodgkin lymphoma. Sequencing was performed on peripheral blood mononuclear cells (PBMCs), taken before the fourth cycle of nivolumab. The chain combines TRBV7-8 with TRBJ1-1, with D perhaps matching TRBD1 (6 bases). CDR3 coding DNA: TGTGCCAGCAGCTTAACAGGGATGAACACTGAAGCTTTCTTT. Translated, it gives CASSLTGMNTEAFF.